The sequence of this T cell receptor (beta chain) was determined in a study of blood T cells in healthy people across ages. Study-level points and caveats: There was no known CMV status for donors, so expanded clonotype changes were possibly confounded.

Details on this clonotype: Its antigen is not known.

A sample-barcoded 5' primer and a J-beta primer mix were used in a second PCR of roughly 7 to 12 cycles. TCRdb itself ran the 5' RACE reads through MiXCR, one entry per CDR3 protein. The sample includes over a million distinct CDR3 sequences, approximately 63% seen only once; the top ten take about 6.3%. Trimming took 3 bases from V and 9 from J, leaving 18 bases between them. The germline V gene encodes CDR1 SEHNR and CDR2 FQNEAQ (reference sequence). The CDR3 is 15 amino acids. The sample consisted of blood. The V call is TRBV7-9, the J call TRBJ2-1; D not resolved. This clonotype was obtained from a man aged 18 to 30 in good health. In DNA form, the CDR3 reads TGTGCCAGCAGCTTTGTCGGTAACGGGCTGGTTGAGCAGTTCTTC. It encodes CASSFVGNGLVEQFF. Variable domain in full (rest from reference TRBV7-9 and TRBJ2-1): DTGVSQNPRHKITKRGQNVTFRCDPISEHNRLYWYRQTLGQGPEFLTYFQNEAQLEKSRLLSDRFSAERPKGSFSTLEIQRTEQGDSAMYLCASSFVGNGLVEQFFGPGTRLTVL.